Each of the 28 T cell receptor beta chains below was sequenced from the same sample in a study of monozygotic twins with inflammatory bowel disease (dated by TCRdb to about 2019). The library was produced with 5' RACE. For sequencing, an Illumina HiSeq 2500 was employed. Following TCRdb reprocessing, every CDR3 protein sequence forms one entry, and DNA is not provided. The sample table gives more than 300,000 distinct CDR3 sequences. The ten biggest clones cover around 2.6% of the sample. Sequenced: blood. These receptors all stem from a human donor with ulcerative colitis or Crohn's disease, or a healthy co-twin of an affected twin (not recorded which).

The V and J genes are TRBV20-1 and TRBJ1-2. Looked up from germline, CDR1 is DFQATT and CDR2 is SNEGSKA (reference sequence). This CDR3 is 14 amino acids long. The CDR3 protein is CSARDPQARGGYTF.

The chain has TRBV12-3 or TRBV12-4 and TRBJ2-7; there is no DNA to check the TCRdb D call of TRBD1. CDR3 size: 12 residues. The CDR3 protein is CASSFTGEEQYF.

The V call is TRBV4-1, the J call TRBJ2-7; TCRdb names TRBD1, which stays unverified in the absence of DNA. This CDR3 is 15 amino acids long. Per germline, CDR1 MGHRA and CDR2 YSYEKL. CDR3 region: CASSFRPGQSYEQYF.

J is TRBJ2-1 and V is TRBV7-3; checking the TCRdb D call of TRBD1 is not possible without DNA. Germline V CDR1 and CDR2: SGHTA, FQGTGA. CDR3 length: 15 residues. CDR3: CASSPGAGDYNEQFF.

The rearrangement joins TRBV18 to TRBJ2-5; TCRdb's D gene call, TRBD1, goes unchecked for lack of DNA. In germline, CDR1 is KGHSH, CDR2 LQKENI. The CDR3 extends over 16 amino acids. CDR3 region: CASSPLAGGYQETQYF. Combining the CDR3 with reference TRBV18 and TRBJ2-5 gives the whole variable domain NAGVMQNPRHLVRRRGQEARLRCSPMKGHSHVYWYRQLPEEGLKFMVYLQKENIIDESGMPKERFSAEFPKEGPSILRIQQVVRGDSAAYFCASSPLAGGYQETQYFGPGTRLLVL.

The CDR3 is CASSLDTPRGEQYF. V gene TRBV7-9 combines with J gene TRBJ2-7; as DNA is missing, the TRBD1 call by TCRdb cannot be tested. The CDR3 extends over 14 amino acids. The germline gives CDR1 SEHNR, CDR2 FQNEAQ (reference sequence).

This rearrangement joins TRBV28 to TRBJ2-1; the D call of TRBD1 rests on TCRdb alone, since no DNA is present to check it. The CDR3 extends over 15 amino acids. CDR1 and CDR2 from the germline V gene are MDHEN and SYDVKM. Here the CDR3 reads CASSSQGWLVNEQFF.

The chain links TRBV5-6 to TRBJ2-3; TCRdb's D call of TRBD1 is untestable without DNA. Germline V gene sequence: CDR1 SGHDT, CDR2 YYEEEE. The CDR3 length is 18 residues. The CDR3 spells CASSLGQITGGYTDTQYF.

J is TRBJ2-2 and V is TRBV7-2; TCRdb gives TRBD1 as the D gene, but with no DNA this cannot be confirmed. Germline CDR1 SGHTA, CDR2 FQGNSA. CDR3 size: 17 residues. This CDR3 is CASSLAGTGGEAGELFF. The entire variable domain, with the rest obtained from reference TRBV7-2 and TRBJ2-2, is as follows: GAGVSQSPSNKVTEKGKDVELRCDPISGHTALYWYRQSLGQGLEFLIYFQGNSAPDKSGLPSDRFSAERTGGSVSTLTIQRTQQEDSAVYLCASSLAGTGGEAGELFFGEGSRLTVL.

The chain couples TRBV6-1 to TRBJ1-1; the D call from TCRdb, TRBD1, cannot be confirmed without DNA. This CDR3 is 18 amino acids long. Per the germline V gene, CDR1 is MNHNS and CDR2 is SASEGT. The CDR3 here is CASSPRPRTGDSNTEAFF.

The rearrangement uses TRBV28 and TRBJ1-1; TCRdb indicates TRBD1, and absent DNA this call remains unverified. Germline CDR1 and CDR2: MDHEN and SYDVKM. This CDR3 is 14 amino acids long. CDR3 loop: CASSSPGLNTEAFF. The full variable domain, with the rest looked up from reference TRBV28 and TRBJ1-1, is DVKVTQSSRYLVKRTGEKVFLECVQDMDHENMFWYRQDPGLGLRLIYFSYDVKMKEKGDIPEGYSVSREKKERFSLILESASTNQTSMYLCASSSPGLNTEAFFGQGTRLTVV.

This sequence joins TRBV7-2 and TRBJ2-7; TCRdb's assignment of TRBD1 cannot be checked, as there is no DNA. Germline CDR1 SGHTA, CDR2 FQGNSA. The CDR3 has 15 residues. The CDR3 reads CASSRPGTGNNEQYF.

This sequence joins TRBV6-5 and TRBJ2-7; the TRBD1 assignment by TCRdb is unverifiable without DNA. The CDR3 is 16 amino acids. The germline V gene has CDR1 MNHEY and CDR2 SVGAGI. The CDR3 reads CASSSPSDRGKGEQYF.

The V gene is TRBV29-1, the J gene TRBJ2-3. CDR3 length: 11 amino acids. Germline CDR1 reads SQVTM; CDR2 reads ANQGSEA. This CDR3 reads CSALAADTQYF.

This chain links TRBV5-1 with TRBJ2-1; TCRdb reports TRBD1, a call that lacks DNA to check it against. Per the germline V gene, CDR1 is SGHRS and CDR2 is YFSETQ. This CDR3 is 16 amino acids long. CDR3: CASSFDPGQGLNEQFF.

J is TRBJ2-7 and V is TRBV11-3; TCRdb indicates TRBD1, and absent DNA this call remains unverified. CDR1 SGHNT and CDR2 YENEEA come from the germline V gene. This CDR3 is built from 14 residues. CDR3 protein: CASSDRDKPYEQYF. Supplemented by reference TRBV11-3 and TRBJ2-7, the full variable domain reads EAGVVQSPRYKIIEKKQPVAFWCNPISGHNTLYWYLQNLGQGPELLIRYENEEAVDDSQLPKDRFSAERLKGVDSTLKIQPAELGDSAVYLCASSDRDKPYEQYFGPGTRLTVT.

The rearrangement joins TRBV12-3 or TRBV12-4 to TRBJ2-5; the TCRdb call, TRBD1, lacks DNA for checking. The CDR3 spans 17 residues. CDR3 protein: CASSTSDRGPFQETQYF.

The chain is built from TRBV10-3 and TRBJ2-7; the TCRdb D gene call, TRBD1, has no DNA to confirm it. Germline CDR1 and CDR2: ENHRY and SYGVKD. The CDR3 is 13 residues long. CDR3 residues: CAIRPGGKSEQYF.

This chain connects TRBV29-1 to TRBJ1-2. Germline CDR1 is SQVTM and CDR2 is ANQGSEA. This CDR3 is 15 amino acids long. The CDR3 sequence is CSVEDRGRPFYGYTF.

The V and J genes are TRBV7-9 and TRBJ2-5; TCRdb designates TRBD1, a call that cannot be tested without DNA. The CDR3 sequence is 15 residues long. In germline, CDR1 is SEHNR, CDR2 FQNEAQ (reference sequence). The CDR3: CASSNLGTVQETQYF.

The CDR3: CAIKGTLKVDTQYF. The chain recombines TRBV6-2 or TRBV6-3 with TRBJ2-3. Germline V CDR1 and CDR2: MNHEY, SVGEGT. CDR3 length equals 14 residues.

This chain uses TRBV6-5 with TRBJ1-5; TCRdb gives TRBD1 as the D gene, but with no DNA this cannot be confirmed. Per the germline V gene, CDR1 is MNHEY and CDR2 is SVGAGI. The CDR3 is 11 residues long. This chain's CDR3 is CASSQGGSQHF.

The chain joins TRBV5-1 to TRBJ1-1. The CDR3 runs 15 residues. The germline gives CDR1 SGHRS, CDR2 YFSETQ. This CDR3 is CASSLETTLNTEAFF.

The chain employs TRBV27 and TRBJ2-3; there is no DNA to check the TCRdb D call of TRBD1. The CDR3 runs to 19 residues. Germline V CDR1 and CDR2: MNHEY, SMNVEV (reference sequence). CDR3 region: CASSLFVRGPTRITDTQYF.

This sequence joins TRBV18 and TRBJ1-1. The CDR3 loop spans 14 amino acids. Per the germline V gene, CDR1 is KGHSH and CDR2 is LQKENI. CDR3: CASSPNRLNTEAFF. The whole variable domain, filled in from reference TRBV18 and TRBJ1-1, reads NAGVMQNPRHLVRRRGQEARLRCSPMKGHSHVYWYRQLPEEGLKFMVYLQKENIIDESGMPKERFSAEFPKEGPSILRIQQVVRGDSAAYFCASSPNRLNTEAFFGQGTRLTVV.

The chain employs TRBV27 and TRBJ2-1. The germline V gene encodes CDR1 MNHEY and CDR2 SMNVEV (reference sequence). The CDR3 runs 16 residues. The chain's CDR3 is CASSLSGQGSYNEQFF.

This chain connects TRBV5-1 to TRBJ2-2; TCRdb picks TRBD1, but there is no DNA to check that call. There are 16 residues in the CDR3. Germline loops: CDR1 SGHRS, CDR2 YFSETQ. Here the CDR3 reads CASSLSGTLNTGELFF.

V and J are TRBV7-2 and TRBJ2-7; TCRdb outputs TRBD1, but without DNA this stays unchecked. CDR1 and CDR2 (germline): SGHTA, FQGNSA. This CDR3 contains 17 residues. CDR3 sequence reads: CASSLPTGPTHSYEQYF.